A selection of T cell receptor beta chains follows, all from one sample in a study of T cell clones after liver transplantation. These TCRs are of unknown antigen specificity. Assay used: immunoSEQ multiplex PCR; TCRdb lists only in-frame clones, some missing. The sample has approximately 3,000 clones; around 21% are singletons. Specimen: CD4+ T cells from PBMCs cultured with third-party cells. The receptors derive from a human patient who received a liver transplant. Some T cells may possibly be graft donor cells. CDR3s leave out the opening cysteine and the closing phenylalanine or tryptophan.

>TRBV14|TRBJ2-7
ASSQGTSSSYEQY
>TRBV18|TRBJ2-3
ASSPNQGHSTDTQY
>TRBV7-2|TRBJ1-1
ASSLFPGRTEAF
>TRBV7-2|TRBJ1-5
ASSLEEGLNQPQH
>TRBV4-2|TRBJ1-2
ASSLPLLQGDYGYT
>TRBV7-1|TRBJ2-7
ASSRRTGRGEQY
>TRBV2|TRBJ2-3
ASNLAYSTDTQY
>TRBV7-9|TRBJ2-1
ASSLRGENEQF
>TRBV7-9|TRBJ1-2
ASSLAGTGGGYT
>TRBV7-1|TRBJ1-6
ASKLTSSYNSPLH
>TRBV6-5|TRBJ2-7
ASRRQDYEQY
>TRBV29-1|TRBJ1-1
SVAPSGVEAF
>TRBV7-2|TRBJ1-2
ASSLARGESGYT
>TRBV7-9|TRBJ1-4
ASSSQGPLSEKLF
>TRBV6-6|TRBJ1-6
ASSRGTENSPLH
>TRBV2|TRBJ2-2
ASRRQGVNTGELF
>TRBV5-1|TRBJ2-1
ASGLGTYNEQF
>TRBV4-2|TRBJ2-5
ASSHWGETQY
>TRBV11-2|TRBJ2-6
ASSIIAVGVVGANVLT
>TRBV6-6|TRBJ1-5
ASNPLGEGGNQPQH
>TRBV4-3|TRBJ2-1
ASSQEWSRGSYNEQF
>TRBV19|TRBJ2-1
ASSIIPGAGYNEQF
>TRBV2|TRBJ2-3
ASRRLAGGPSTDTQY
>TRBV18|TRBJ2-7
ASAPRQGTYEQY
>TRBV5-1|TRBJ1-2
ASSLEVGQGGYGYT
>TRBV7-8|TRBJ2-7
ASSLSRGGYEQY
>TRBV29-1|TRBJ2-5
SVVPGEETQY
>TRBV10-3|TRBJ1-5
AISGYNNQPQH
>TRBV27|TRBJ2-1
ASRYGRGNYNEQF
>TRBV7-9|TRBJ2-6
ASSIIAVGVVGANVLT
>TRBV7-3|TRBJ2-7
ASSLAGGRYEQY
>TRBV5-1|TRBJ2-2
ASSLLAGGPNTGELF
>TRBV19|TRBJ1-4
ASRDHEKKLF
>TRBV7-9|TRBJ2-7
ASSLQGLSYEQY
>TRBV7-8|TRBJ2-7
ASSPGQVFSYEQY
>TRBV6-1|TRBJ1-4
ASSEPGATNEKLF
>TRBV9|TRBJ2-1
ASSVSWGASGRDEQF
>TRBV6-6|TRBJ2-5
ASSYWTSGEETQY
>TRBV6-5|TRBJ2-1
ASSRSGWNEQF
>TRBV5-3|TRBJ1-2
ASSREGGYGYT